This TCR beta chain came from a study of OX40 agonist ivuxolimab in advanced cancers. This CDR3 contains 12 residues. Germline lookup yields CDR1 SGHRS and CDR2 YFSETQ. The V and J ends lost 5 bases and 6 bases respectively, with 11 bases between them. Generated by immunoSEQ multiplex PCR, the TCRdb table keeps only in-frame clones and is missing some. The sample consists of around 94,000 clones, approximately 89% of them appearing once. As regards this clone: Its antigen is unknown.

Findings of the study overall: At doses 0.1 to 3.0 mg/kg, CD4+ and CD8+ clones expanded. Some nonresponders likewise displayed low normalized T-cell clonal expansion.

Exclusion of a patient followed from autoimmune disease history or systemic immunosuppression. This specimen was CD4+ or CD8+ T cells sorted from blood, taken in a trial of the OX40 agonist ivuxolimab. The TCR comes from an adult with an advanced solid tumor such as melanoma, head and neck, liver or kidney cancer. V is TRBV5-1 and J is TRBJ1-1, with D possibly TRBD1 on 6 matching bases. CDR3 DNA: TGCGCCAGCAGTCCTAGGGGGGCTGAAGCTTTCTTT. Encoded protein: CASSPRGAEAFF.